Listed below are T cell receptor beta chains from one sample, sequenced in a study of CD8+ T cells in alopecia areata. Sequencing was performed with immunoSEQ multiplex PCR; in TCRdb, only in-frame clones are kept and a portion is missing. The sample has approximately 100,000 clones; around 84% are singletons. Material: CD8+ T cells sorted from blood, obtained between weeks 30 and 35, from a patient treated with tofacitinib. These receptors were taken from a human donor with alopecia areata. The CDR3 runs from the conserved cysteine through the conserved F or W. D genes are given only for firm matches. The size of a clone is reported for some rows only, either as once, few or many, or as a class for expanded clones.

J gene	D gene	V gene	clone size	CDR3 DNA	CDR3 protein
TRBJ2-1	TRBD1	TRBV19	.	TGTGCCAGTAGTATAGAGACAGGGTTCAATGAGCAGTTCTTC	CASSIETGFNEQFF
TRBJ2-7	TRBD2	TRBV6-1	.	TGTGCCAGCAGTGAAATACTAGCGGGAGTTGAGCAGTACTTC	CASSEILAGVEQYF
TRBJ2-3	TRBD2	TRBV5-1	.	TGCGCCAGCAGCACACTAGCGGGAGTTGCAGATACGCAGTATTTT	CASSTLAGVADTQYF
TRBJ2-5	TRBD1	TRBV5-3	.	TGTGCCAGAAGCCCGGGACAGGGCAAAAAGGAGACCCAGTACTTC	CARSPGQGKKETQYF
TRBJ2-5	TRBD1	TRBV27	.	TGTGCCAGCAGTTTGACAGGGGGAGAGACCCAGTACTTC	CASSLTGGETQYF
TRBJ2-1	TRBD1	TRBV27	.	TGTGCCAGCAGTACAGGGACAGGTGGGTACAATGAGCAGTTCTTC	CASSTGTGGYNEQFF
TRBJ2-7	.	TRBV6-5	.	TGTGCCAGCAGCCCCCACAGGGAGGGCGAGCAGTACTTC	CASSPHREGEQYF
TRBJ2-1	TRBD1	TRBV15	once	TGTGCCACCATTCCGGACAGGGCCTCTGGGAATGAGCAGTTCTTC	CATIPDRASGNEQFF
TRBJ2-3	.	TRBV5-1	.	TGCGCCAGCAGCTTGGGTGAAGGGGTTAGCACAGATACGCAGTATTTT	CASSLGEGVSTDTQYF
TRBJ2-3	.	TRBV7-3	.	TGTGCCAGCAGCTCCGGACTGGGAGGCTTCCTCAATACGCAGTATTTT	CASSSGLGGFLNTQYF
TRBJ2-7	.	TRBV27	once	TGTGCCAGCAGTTTAGCAGGGCACTCCTACGAGCAGTACTTC	CASSLAGHSYEQYF
TRBJ2-3	TRBD2	TRBV6-4	.	TGTGCCAGCAGTGTTAGCGGGGGGGCCACAGATACGCAGTATTTT	CASSVSGGATDTQYF
TRBJ2-7	TRBD1	TRBV4-1	.	TGCGCCAGCAGCACACGGACAGGCTTCTACGAGCAGTACTTC	CASSTRTGFYEQYF
TRBJ1-2	.	TRBV7-9	.	TGTGCCAGCAGCCCCCCGGACACCGCCTATGGCTACACCTTC	CASSPPDTAYGYTF
TRBJ1-1	.	TRBV15	.	TGTGCCACCAGCAGTCCGAAGAGGGCCATGAACACTGAAGCTTTCTTT	CATSSPKRAMNTEAFF
TRBJ2-1	.	TRBV30	.	TGTGCCTGGAGTCTGGCGGGGTCGAGCAATGAGCAGTTCTTC	CAWSLAGSSNEQFF
TRBJ2-7	.	TRBV9	.	TGTGCCAGCAGCGGACTTACAGGGACCCCCGACGAGCAGTACTTC	CASSGLTGTPDEQYF
TRBJ2-7	TRBD2	TRBV29-1	.	TGCAGCGTGGAACTAGCGGAATCTTTCTCCTACGAGCAGTACTTC	CSVELAESFSYEQYF